This T cell receptor (beta chain) was sequenced during a study of cytomegalovirus exposure and HLA in healthy donors. Regarding the study as a whole: That first-cohort TCR clusters tended to co-occur in the approximately 110 validation repertoires was found in a later analysis. Cytomegalovirus-associated status was assigned to approximately 160 TCR beta chains.

Per germline, CDR1 LNHNV and CDR2 YYDKDF (reference sequence). Between the trimmed V and J ends, which lost 4 bases and 7 bases, there was a span of 7 bases. This CDR3 has 12 amino acids. Note on this clone: The target antigen is unknown.

TCRdb's copy holds only in-frame clones and misses some; the assay was immunoSEQ multiplex PCR. The data contain 260,000 or so clones, 90% of them singletons. The donors were part of the approximately 130-subject validation cohort, which stood apart from the approximately 700-subject first cohort. Sequencing input: PBMCs. The sequence came from a woman in her twenties or thirties in good health and CMV-seronegative. The chain joins TRBV15 to TRBJ1-4; D not resolved. The CDR3 nucleotides read TGTGCCACCAGCAACCCGACTGAAAAACTGTTTTTT. Protein: CATSNPTEKLFF.